This TCR beta chain is drawn from a study of T cells expressing NK-cell markers. Study as a whole: With respect to HCMV, most of the eight sequenced donors were seropositive, and one was seronegative.

Study-wide results and caveats: Among CD8+ T cells from over 5 donors, dominant NKG2C+ clonotypes accounted for roughly 1.0-8%. The CD3+CD56-NKG2C+ fraction of a handful of donors was also led by these clonotypes.

TCRdb re-analyzed the 5' RACE reads; it lists each CDR3 protein once, without DNA. The data include over 200,000 distinct CDR3 sequences; the top ten clones carry around 0.42%. Concerning this clonotype itself: The antigen is unknown.

The source material was blood T cells: a sorted CD56 or NKG2C T cell subset, CD4+ or CD8+ T cells, or bulk PBMC T cells (not recorded which). The TCR originated in a man between 18 and 29 years old in good health.

CDR3 sequence reads: CASSPVGGNSPLHF. The rearrangement uses TRBV12-3 or TRBV12-4 and TRBJ1-6; the TCRdb call, TRBD1, lacks DNA for checking. There are 14 residues in the CDR3.